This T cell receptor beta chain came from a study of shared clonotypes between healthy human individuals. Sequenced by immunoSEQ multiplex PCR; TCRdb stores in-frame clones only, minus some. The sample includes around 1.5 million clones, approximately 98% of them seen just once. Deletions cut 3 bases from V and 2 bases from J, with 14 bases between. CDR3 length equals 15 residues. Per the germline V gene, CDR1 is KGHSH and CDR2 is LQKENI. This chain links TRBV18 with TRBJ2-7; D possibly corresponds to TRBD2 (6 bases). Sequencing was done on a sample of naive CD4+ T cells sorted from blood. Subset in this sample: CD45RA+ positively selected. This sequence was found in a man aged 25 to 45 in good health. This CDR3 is CASSPLASVTYEQYF. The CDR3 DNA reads TGTGCCAGCTCACCTCTTGCTAGCGTCACCTACGAGCAGTACTTC.